The sequence of this T cell receptor beta chain was determined in a study of T-cell reconstitution after alpha-beta-depleted transplantation in children. Study-wide results and limits: Some patients showed high day-60 TCRbeta diversity, which derived from surviving recipient T cells and thymic progenitors. After transplant, at about two months, alpha-beta T cells were reportedly derived from several hundred expanded graft clones. T-cell numbers and diversity, one year after transplant, stemmed largely from T cells that were newly produced.

This clonotype was detected a few times. Its matching antigen is unknown. It was with unique molecular identifiers that the TCRbeta library was prepared. Each CDR3 protein gets one entry after TCRdb re-called the PCR reads with MiXCR. Among about 300,000 distinct CDR3 sequences listed, 6.5% to 9% were seen once. The sequencing used peripheral blood, collected 360 days after TCRalphabeta/CD19-depleted stem cell transplant. This sequence was found in a female patient aged 2-15 years who had a stem cell transplant for Fanconi anemia, so the T cells may come from the graft donor.

CDR3 sequence reads: CASSMLRTRYTDTQYF. The DNA of the CDR3 is TGTGCCAGCAGCATGCTCCGGACTCGCTACACAGATACGCAGTATTTT. V is TRBV7-9 and J is TRBJ2-3, with a tentative D call TRBD2 (5 bases). Trimming took off 5 bases at V and 2 bases at J, with 17 bases between the two ends. The germline V gene has CDR1 SEHNR and CDR2 FQNEAQ (reference sequence). The CDR3 is 16 amino acids.